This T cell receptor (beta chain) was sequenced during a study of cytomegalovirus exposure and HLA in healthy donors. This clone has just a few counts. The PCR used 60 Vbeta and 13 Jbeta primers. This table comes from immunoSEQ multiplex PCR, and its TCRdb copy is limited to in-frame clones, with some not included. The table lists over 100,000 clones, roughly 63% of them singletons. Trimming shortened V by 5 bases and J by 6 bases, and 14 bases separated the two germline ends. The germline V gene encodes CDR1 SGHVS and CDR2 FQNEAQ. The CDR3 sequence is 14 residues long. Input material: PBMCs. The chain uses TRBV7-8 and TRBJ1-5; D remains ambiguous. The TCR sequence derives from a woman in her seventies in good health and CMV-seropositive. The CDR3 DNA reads TGTGCCAGCAGCCCGGCGGGGTCCGGTCAGCCCCAGCATTTT. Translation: CASSPAGSGQPQHF. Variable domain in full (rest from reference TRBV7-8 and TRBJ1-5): GAGVSQSPRYKVAKRGQDVALRCDPISGHVSLFWYQQALGQGPEFLTYFQNEAQLDKSGLPSDRFFAERPEGSVSTLKIQRTQQEDSAVYLCASSPAGSGQPQHFGDGTRLSIL.